The 7 T cell receptor beta chains below were found in one sample sequenced in a study of T cell responses to AZD1222 COVID-19 vaccine. Profiled with immunoSEQ multiplex PCR; TCRdb holds only in-frame clones, not every one. The repertoire holds around 140,000 clones, with 90% as singletons. The source material was peripheral blood, sampled on day 0 of AZD1222 vaccination. Every receptor here comes from an adult in good health.

The chain recombines TRBV5-6 with TRBJ2-3; D ambiguous. The CDR3 has 13 amino acids. V was cut by 1 base and J by 4 bases, with 7 bases left in between. Germline loops: CDR1 SGHDT, CDR2 YYEEEE. As DNA, the CDR3 is TGTGCCAGCAGCTTGATTCAGGCAGATACGCAGTATTTT. Encoded protein: CASSLIQADTQYF.

The chain recombines TRBV19 with TRBJ1-6, with D hard to call. Per the germline V gene, CDR1 is LNHDA and CDR2 is SQIVND (reference sequence). The V gene lost 7 bases and the J gene lost 9 bases, with 16 bases spanning the gap. CDR3 length: 14 amino acids. CDR3 in DNA: TGTGCCAGTACCGGAGGAAGGGTGGGTTCACCCCTCCACTTT. Its translation is CASTGGRVGSPLHF.

The chain is built from TRBV9 and TRBJ2-2, with 8 bases identical to TRBD1. The CDR3 contains 16 residues. Per germline, CDR1 SGDLS and CDR2 YYNGEE. V dropped 3 bases and J dropped 2; count of bases not matched to a gene: 6. The CDR3 here is CASSALGQDNTGELFF. The CDR3 DNA reads TGTGCCAGCAGCGCGTTGGGACAGGATAACACCGGGGAGCTGTTTTTT.

V is TRBV13 and J is TRBJ1-5; D possibly corresponds to TRBD1 (5 bases). Trimming took off 5 bases at V and 0 bases at J, with 14 bases between the two ends. The CDR3 covers 16 residues. CDR1 and CDR2 (germline): PRHDT, FYEKMQ (reference sequence). CDR3 sequence reads: CASSQGGTDSNQPQHF. CDR3 DNA sequence: TGTGCCAGCAGCCAAGGTGGGACGGATAGCAATCAGCCCCAGCATTTT.

V gene TRBV30 combines with J gene TRBJ1-2, with a weak D call TRBD1 (5 bases). V shed 4 bases and J shed 6 bases, with 21 bases lying between them. The CDR3 runs 15 residues. Germline CDR1 GTSNPN, CDR2 SVGIG (reference sequence). CDR3: CAWITIPRQGDGYTF. The CDR3 DNA reads as TGTGCCTGGATCACCATCCCCCGGCAGGGCGATGGCTACACCTTC.

The chain links TRBV28 to TRBJ2-5; 7 nucleotides agree with TRBD1. After removal of 5 bases from V and 4 bases from J, the junction contained 4 bases not matched to a gene. The CDR3 totals 13 residues. Germline V gives CDR1 MDHEN, CDR2 SYDVKM. CDR3 nucleotide sequence: TGTGCCAGCAGTCCGTCAGGGGGAGAGACCCAGTACTTC. Translation gives CASSPSGGETQYF.

This chain uses TRBV7-9 with TRBJ1-1, with D tentatively TRBD1 (5 bases). The germline CDR1 and CDR2 sequences are SEHNR and FQNEAQ (reference sequence). V dropped 5 bases and J dropped 1 base, with 14 bases sitting between them. This CDR3 has 15 residues. CDR3 in DNA: TGTGCCAGCAGCCCGACGGACACCCCGAACACTGAAGCTTTCTTT. Its protein is CASSPTDTPNTEAFF. Supplemented by reference TRBV7-9 and TRBJ1-1, the full variable domain reads DTGVSQNPRHKITKRGQNVTFRCDPISEHNRLYWYRQTLGQGPEFLTYFQNEAQLEKSRLLSDRFSAERPKGSFSTLEIQRTEQGDSAMYLCASSPTDTPNTEAFFGQGTRLTVV.